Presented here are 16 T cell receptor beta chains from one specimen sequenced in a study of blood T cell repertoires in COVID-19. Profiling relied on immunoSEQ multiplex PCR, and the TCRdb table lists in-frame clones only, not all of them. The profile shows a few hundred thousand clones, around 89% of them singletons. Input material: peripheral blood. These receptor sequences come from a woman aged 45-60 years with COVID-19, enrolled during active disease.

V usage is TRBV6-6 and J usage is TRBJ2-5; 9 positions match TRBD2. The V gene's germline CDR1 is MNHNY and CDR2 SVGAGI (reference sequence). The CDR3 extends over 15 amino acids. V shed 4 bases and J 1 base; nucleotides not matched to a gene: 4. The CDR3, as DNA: TGTGCCAGCAGTTCTAGCGGGACCCTCCAAGAGACCCAGTACTTC. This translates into CASSSSGTLQETQYF.

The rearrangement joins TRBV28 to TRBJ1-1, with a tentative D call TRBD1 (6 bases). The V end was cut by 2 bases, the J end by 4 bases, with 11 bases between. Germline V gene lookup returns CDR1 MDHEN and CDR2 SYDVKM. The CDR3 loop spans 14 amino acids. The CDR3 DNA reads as TGTGCCAGCAGTTTAGGGGGCTCTCTCACTGAAGCTTTCTTT. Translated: CASSLGGSLTEAFF.

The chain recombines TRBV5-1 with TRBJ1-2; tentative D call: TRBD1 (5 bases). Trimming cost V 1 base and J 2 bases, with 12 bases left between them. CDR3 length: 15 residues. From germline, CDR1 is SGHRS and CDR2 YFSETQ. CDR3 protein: CASSLSPGLNYGYTF. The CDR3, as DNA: TGCGCCAGCAGCTTGAGTCCAGGGCTAAACTATGGCTACACCTTC.

CDR3 protein: CASSPRGVNSPLHF. The CDR3 region has the DNA TGTGCCAGCTCACCACGGGGCGTCAATTCACCCCTCCACTTT. The chain couples TRBV18 to TRBJ1-6; the D gene is possibly TRBD1 (5 bases). This CDR3 contains 14 residues. Germline assignment: CDR1 KGHSH and CDR2 LQKENI. V gave up 1 base and J gave up 7 bases, with 8 bases separating them.

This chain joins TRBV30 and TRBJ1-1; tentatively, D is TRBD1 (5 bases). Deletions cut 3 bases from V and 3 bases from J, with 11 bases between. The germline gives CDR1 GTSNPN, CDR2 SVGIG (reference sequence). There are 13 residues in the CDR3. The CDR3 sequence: CAWRTETYTEAFF. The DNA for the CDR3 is TGTGCCTGGAGGACAGAAACCTACACTGAAGCTTTCTTT.

The CDR3 DNA reads as TGTGCCAGCAGACCCGACAGGGGTAGTGAAAAACTGTTTTTT. Its protein is CASRPDRGSEKLFF. The rearrangement joins TRBV6-5 to TRBJ1-4; TRBD1 aligns across 8 bases. Trimming cost V 6 bases and J 7 bases; bases outside gene matches: 7. The germline gives CDR1 MNHEY, CDR2 SVGAGI. This CDR3 has 14 residues.

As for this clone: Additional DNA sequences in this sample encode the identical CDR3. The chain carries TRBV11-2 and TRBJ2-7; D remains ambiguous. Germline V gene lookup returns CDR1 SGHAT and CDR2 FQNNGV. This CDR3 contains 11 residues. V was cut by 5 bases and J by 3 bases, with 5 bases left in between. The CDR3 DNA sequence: TGTGCCAGCAGCCCGAGCTACGAGCAGTACTTC. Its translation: CASSPSYEQYF.

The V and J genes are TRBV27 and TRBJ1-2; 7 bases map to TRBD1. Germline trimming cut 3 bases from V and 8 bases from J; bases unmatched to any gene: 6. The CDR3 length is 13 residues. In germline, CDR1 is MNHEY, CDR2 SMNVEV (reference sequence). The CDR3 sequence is CASSFDRVVGYTF. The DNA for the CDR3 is TGTGCCAGCAGTTTCGACAGGGTTGTCGGCTACACCTTC.

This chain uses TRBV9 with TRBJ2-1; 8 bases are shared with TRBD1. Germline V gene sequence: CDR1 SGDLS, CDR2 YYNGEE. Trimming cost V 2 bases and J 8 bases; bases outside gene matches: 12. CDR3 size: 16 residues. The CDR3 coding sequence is TGTGCCAGCAGCGTGCAGACCGGGACAGGAGGCTATGAGCAGTTCTTC. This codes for CASSVQTGTGGYEQFF.

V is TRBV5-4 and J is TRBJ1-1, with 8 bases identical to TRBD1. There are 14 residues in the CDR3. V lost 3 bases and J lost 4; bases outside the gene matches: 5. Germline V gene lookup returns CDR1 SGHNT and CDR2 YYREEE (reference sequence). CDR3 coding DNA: TGTGCCAGCAGCTCTTACAGGGGGGGCACTGAAGCTTTCTTT. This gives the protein CASSSYRGGTEAFF.

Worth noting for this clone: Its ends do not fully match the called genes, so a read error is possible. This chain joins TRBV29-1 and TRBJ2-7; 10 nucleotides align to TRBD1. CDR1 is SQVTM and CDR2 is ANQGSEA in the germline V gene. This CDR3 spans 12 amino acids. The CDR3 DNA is TGCAGCGCCGTGGAAATCCGGGACAGGGGTGACTTC. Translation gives CSAVEIRDRGDF.

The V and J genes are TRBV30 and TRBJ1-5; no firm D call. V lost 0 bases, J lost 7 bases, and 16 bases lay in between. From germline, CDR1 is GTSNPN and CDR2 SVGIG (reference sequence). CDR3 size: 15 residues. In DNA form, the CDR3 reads TGTGCCTGGAGTGTACTCATCGGGGTTGGCCAGCCCCAGCATTTT. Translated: CAWSVLIGVGQPQHF.

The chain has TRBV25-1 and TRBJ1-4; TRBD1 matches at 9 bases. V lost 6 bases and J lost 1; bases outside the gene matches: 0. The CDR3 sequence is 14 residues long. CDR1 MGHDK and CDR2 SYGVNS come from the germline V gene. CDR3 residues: CASRGQGTNEKLFF. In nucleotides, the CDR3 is TGTGCCAGCAGGGGACAGGGAACTAATGAAAAACTGTTTTTT.

The CDR3 here is CASSLGAGSNYEQYF. CDR3 sequence (DNA): TGTGCCAGCAGCTTAGGGGCCGGGAGTAACTACGAGCAGTACTTC. The chain employs TRBV7-9 and TRBJ2-7; the D gene is possibly TRBD2 (6 bases). V shed 1 base and J shed 3 bases, with 13 bases lying between them. Germline CDR1 reads SEHNR; CDR2 reads FQNEAQ (reference sequence). The CDR3 has 15 amino acids.

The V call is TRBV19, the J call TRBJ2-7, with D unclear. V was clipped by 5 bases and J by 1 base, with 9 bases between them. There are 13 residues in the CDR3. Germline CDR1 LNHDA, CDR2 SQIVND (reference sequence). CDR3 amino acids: CASSPTWSYEQYF. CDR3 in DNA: TGTGCCAGTAGTCCTACGTGGTCCTACGAGCAGTACTTC.

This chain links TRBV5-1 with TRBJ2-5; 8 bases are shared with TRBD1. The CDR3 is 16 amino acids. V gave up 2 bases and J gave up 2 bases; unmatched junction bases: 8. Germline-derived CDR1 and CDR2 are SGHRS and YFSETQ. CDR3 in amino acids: CASSFTTGTGQETQYF. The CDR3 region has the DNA TGCGCCAGCAGCTTCACAACCGGGACAGGACAAGAGACCCAGTACTTC.